This T cell receptor (beta chain) was identified in a study of T cell repertoires in cytomegalovirus infection. Turning to the study itself: Selection of CMV epitopes for the study included recently identified HLA-C-restricted and well-studied HLA-B-restricted ones. Public TCR beta signatures provided an indication of both CMV infection and a matching HLA type.

The CDR3 runs 14 residues. Germline V lookup: CDR1 SGHTA, CDR2 FQGNSA. TCRdb reanalysed the reads using MiXCR and keeps one entry per CDR3 protein. The repertoire holds approximately 730,000 distinct CDR3 sequences, 25% to 35% seen once, with around 13% in the top ten. A word on this clonotype: Its antigen is undetermined. A read error is possible here, since a much larger clone lies one base away.

Study findings and constraints: Dominating the ex vivo response were TCR beta clonotypes that were CMV-specific and HLA-C-restricted. Summed frequency of shared TCR beta families picked out CMV carriers who also had the relevant HLA.

The sample consisted of cultured CD8+ T cells from PBMCs, taken from culture after CMV antigen stimulation. The V gene is TRBV7-2, the J gene TRBJ2-7, with D perhaps matching TRBD2 (5 bases). The receptor was isolated from a human donor in good health (CMV status not recorded). Some clones in this sample may be carry-over from other donors' samples. The CDR3 nucleotides read TGTGCCAGCAGCTTAGGGAGGCAATACTACGAGCAGCACGTC. Translating it yields CASSLGRQYYEQHV.